The present TCR beta chain was sequenced within a study of shared clonotypes between healthy human individuals. Clones were sequenced by immunoSEQ multiplex PCR, and TCRdb holds only the in-frame ones, with some missing. The data contain over a million clones, roughly 80% of them singletons. Sequencing used memory CD4+ T cells sorted from blood. Regarding subset: CD45RA-negative fraction. This receptor was taken from a man between 18 and 29 years old in good health.

In DNA, the CDR3 is TGTGCCAGCAGTTTATGGGGGGGAAATGAAAAACTGTTTTTT. It is translated as CASSLWGGNEKLFF. The J gene is TRBJ1-4, the V gene TRBV27; perhaps TRBD1 as D (5 bases). The germline gives CDR1 MNHEY, CDR2 SMNVEV (reference sequence). The ends were cut back, 1 base at V and 5 bases at J, with 8 bases in the middle. The CDR3 is 14 residues long.